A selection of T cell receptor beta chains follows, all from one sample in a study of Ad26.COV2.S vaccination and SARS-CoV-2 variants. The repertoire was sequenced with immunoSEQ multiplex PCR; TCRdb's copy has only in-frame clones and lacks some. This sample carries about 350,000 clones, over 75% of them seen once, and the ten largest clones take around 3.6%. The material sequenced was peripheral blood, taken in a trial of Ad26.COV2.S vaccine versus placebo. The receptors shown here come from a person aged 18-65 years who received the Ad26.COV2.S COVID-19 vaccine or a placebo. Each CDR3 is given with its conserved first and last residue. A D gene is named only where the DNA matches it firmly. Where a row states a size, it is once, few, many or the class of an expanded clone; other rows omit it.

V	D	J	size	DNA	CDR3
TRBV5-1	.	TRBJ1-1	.	TGCGCCAGCAGCTTGGACAGAAGTGAAGCTTTCTTT	CASSLDRSEAFF
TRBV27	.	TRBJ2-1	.	TGTGCCAGCACCGGGTGGGCAGGGGGAGGCAATGAGCAGTTCTTC	CASTGWAGGGNEQFF
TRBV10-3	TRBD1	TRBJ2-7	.	TGTGCCATCAGAAGGGGGCAGGGACGCAACGAGCAGTACTTC	CAIRRGQGRNEQYF
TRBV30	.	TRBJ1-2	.	TGTGCCTGGAGTGTACGGGCAGACCGTGGCTACACCTTC	CAWSVRADRGYTF
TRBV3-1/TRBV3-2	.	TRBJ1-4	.	TGTGCCAGCAGCCAAGACGACAGCCGAAAACTGTTTTTT	CASSQDDSRKLFF
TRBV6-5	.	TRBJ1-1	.	TGTGCCAGCAGTACTCAGGGGCGTGAAGCTTTCTTT	CASSTQGREAFF
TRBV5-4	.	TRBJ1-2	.	TGTGCCAGCAGCCCGGGGGCAGAAACTAACTATGGCTACACCTTC	CASSPGAETNYGYTF
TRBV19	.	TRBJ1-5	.	TGTGCCAGTAGGGGGGGTGGAGATTTTCAGCCCCAGCATTTT	CASRGGGDFQPQHF
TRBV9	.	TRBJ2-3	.	TGTGCCAGCAGCGTATACGGGACCAGCACAGATACGCAGTATTTT	CASSVYGTSTDTQYF
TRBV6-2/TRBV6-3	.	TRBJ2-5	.	TGTGCCAGCAGTTGGGACAACCAAGAGACCCAGTACTTC	CASSWDNQETQYF
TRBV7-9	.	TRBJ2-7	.	TGTGCCAGCAGTCGTGGGGGGGACAGCTCCTACGAGCAGTACTTC	CASSRGGDSSYEQYF
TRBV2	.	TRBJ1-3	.	TGTGCCAGCAGTGAAGATAGGGGATACGCTCCGGGAAACACCATATATTTT	CASSEDRGYAPGNTIYF
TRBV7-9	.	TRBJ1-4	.	TGTGCCACCGAACCCGCGTTAGATGCAACTAATGAAAAACTGTTTTTT	CATEPALDATNEKLFF
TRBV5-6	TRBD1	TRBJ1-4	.	TGTGCCAGCAGCCTTCTTCGACAGGGTTGGCGAGATGAAAAACTGTTTTTT	CASSLLRQGWRDEKLFF
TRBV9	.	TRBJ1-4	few	TGTGCCAGCAGCACTCGGGCCGTAGATGAAGAAAAACTGTTTTTT	CASSTRAVDEEKLFF
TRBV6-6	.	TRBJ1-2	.	TGTGCCAGCAGTTACTCTGGGGGGGTTGGTTATGGCTACACCTTC	CASSYSGGVGYGYTF
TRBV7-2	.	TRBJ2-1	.	TGTGCCAGCAGCTTAGCCGGGGGAACCTACAATGAGCAGTTCTTC	CASSLAGGTYNEQFF
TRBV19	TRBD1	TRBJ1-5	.	TGTGCCAGTACCGGGACAGGGGGCAATCAGCCCCAGCATTTT	CASTGTGGNQPQHF
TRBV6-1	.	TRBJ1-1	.	TGTGCCAGCAGTGAAGCGTTGAGGTCCACTGAAGCTTTCTTT	CASSEALRSTEAFF
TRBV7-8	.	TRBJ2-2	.	TGTGCCAGCAGCTCTCCAGGGATCCCCACCGGGGAGCTGTTTTTT	CASSSPGIPTGELFF
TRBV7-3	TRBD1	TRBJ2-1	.	TGTGCCAGCAGCTCAGGGGACAGTAGGAGTAATGAGCAGTTCTTC	CASSSGDSRSNEQFF
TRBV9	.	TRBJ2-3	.	TGTGCCAGCAGCGGAGGATGGGACACTGAAGATACGCAGTATTTT	CASSGGWDTEDTQYF
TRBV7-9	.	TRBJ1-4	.	TGTGCCAGCAGCTCACTACAGGGCGGGGTTGGAAAACTGTTTTTT	CASSSLQGGVGKLFF
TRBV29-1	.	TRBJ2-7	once	TGCAGCGTTGAAGGGACAGCCAACCCCCACGAGCAGTACTTC	CSVEGTANPHEQYF
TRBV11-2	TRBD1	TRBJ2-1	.	TGTGCCAGCAGCTTAGACAGGGGGTTCTACAATGAGCAGTTCTTC	CASSLDRGFYNEQFF
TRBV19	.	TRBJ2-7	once	TGTGCCAGTAGTACAGACAGGAACTCCTACGAGCAGTACTTC	CASSTDRNSYEQYF
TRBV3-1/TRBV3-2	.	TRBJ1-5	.	TGTGCCAGCAGCCAAGAGGAGGTCTGGGGGATTCATAGCAATCAGCCCCAGCATTTT	CASSQEEVWGIHSNQPQHF
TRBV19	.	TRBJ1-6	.	TGTGCCAGTAGCTATGGGTGGGCAGGATCTTCACCCCTCCACTTT	CASSYGWAGSSPLHF
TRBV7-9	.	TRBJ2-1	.	TGTGCAGGAGGGAGCGGATACAATGAGCAGTTCTTC	CAGGSGYNEQFF
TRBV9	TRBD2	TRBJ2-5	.	TGTGCCAGCAGCGTAGGGGTCAGCGGGGGTCATCAAGAGACCCAGTACTTC	CASSVGVSGGHQETQYF
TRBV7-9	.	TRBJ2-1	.	TGTGCCAGCAGCTTCACAAGCAATGAGCAGTTCTTC	CASSFTSNEQFF
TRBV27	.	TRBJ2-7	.	TGTGCCAGCAGTTCCGGGCCTGACTACGAGCAGTACTTC	CASSSGPDYEQYF
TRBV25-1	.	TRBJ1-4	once	TGTGCCAGCAGTGAATTGGCAGGGGTCGCTAATGAAAAACTGTTTTTT	CASSELAGVANEKLFF
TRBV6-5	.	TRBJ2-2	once	TGTGCCAGCACTCCAGGGACGAACACCGGGGAGCTGTTTTTT	CASTPGTNTGELFF
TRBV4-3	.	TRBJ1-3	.	TGCGCCAGCAGCCAAGTAGCTCGAGGGGCTGGAAACACCATATATTTT	CASSQVARGAGNTIYF
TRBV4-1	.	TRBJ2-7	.	TGCGCCAGCAGCCATGGAGCGGACTCCTACGAGCAGTACTTC	CASSHGADSYEQYF
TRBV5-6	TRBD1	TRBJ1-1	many	TGTGCCAGCAGCTTGGCGGCAGGGGGCGTAGAAGCTTTCTTT	CASSLAAGGVEAFF
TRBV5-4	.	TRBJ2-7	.	TGTGCCAGCAGCTTACGGGGGGCGCGGAACGAGCAGTACTTC	CASSLRGARNEQYF
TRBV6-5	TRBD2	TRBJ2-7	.	TGTGCCAGCACTGGGGTAGCGGGGTGGGACGAGCAGTACTTC	CASTGVAGWDEQYF
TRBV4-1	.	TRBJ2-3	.	TGCGCCAGCAGCCAAGACAGCACCTACACAGATACGCAGTATTTT	CASSQDSTYTDTQYF
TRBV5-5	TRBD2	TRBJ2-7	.	TGTGCCAGCAGCCCGTGGGGGGAGGGAAACGAGCAGTACTTC	CASSPWGEGNEQYF
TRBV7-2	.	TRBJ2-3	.	TGTGCCAGCAGCTTAGCGGCCGCGACTATAACAGATACGCAGTATTTT	CASSLAAATITDTQYF
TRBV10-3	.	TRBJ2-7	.	TGTGCCATCAGTGAGTCTGTCAAGGGACATCCGCCTTACGAGCAGTACTTC	CAISESVKGHPPYEQYF
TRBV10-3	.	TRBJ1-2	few	TGTGCCATCAGTGAGGGGAACTATGGCTACACCTTC	CAISEGNYGYTF
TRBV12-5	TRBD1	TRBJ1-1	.	TGTGCTAGTGGTTTGGTCCGGGGACAGGGAGATGGGAGCACTGAAGCTTTCTTT	CASGLVRGQGDGSTEAFF
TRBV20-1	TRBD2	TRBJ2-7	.	TGCAGTGCTAGTGTCGGGGGGGCCTACGAGCAGTACTTC	CSASVGGAYEQYF
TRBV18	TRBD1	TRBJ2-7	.	TGTGCCAGCTCACCTACTTATCCCGACAGGGGGAGGAACGAGCAGTACTTC	CASSPTYPDRGRNEQYF
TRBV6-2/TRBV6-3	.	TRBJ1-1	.	TGTGCCAGCAGTAACCGTGGGCCGGACTCTGAAGCTTTCTTT	CASSNRGPDSEAFF
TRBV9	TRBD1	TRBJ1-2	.	TGTGCCAGCAGCACGGACAGGGGGTACTATGGCTACACCTTC	CASSTDRGYYGYTF
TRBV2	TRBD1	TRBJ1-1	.	TGTGCCAGCAGTCGGACAGGGTATGGATCTGAAGCTTTCTTT	CASSRTGYGSEAFF
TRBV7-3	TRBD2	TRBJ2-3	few	TGTGCCAGCAGCTTAGGGCTAGCGGGGACGACAGATACGCAGTATTTT	CASSLGLAGTTDTQYF
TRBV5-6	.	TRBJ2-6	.	TGTGCCAGCAGCGTTTCTGGGGCCAACGTCCTGACTTTC	CASSVSGANVLTF
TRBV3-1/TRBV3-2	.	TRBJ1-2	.	TGTGCCAGCAGCCCGAGGGAAGGGAGAACTAACTATGGCTACACCTTC	CASSPREGRTNYGYTF